The 26 T cell receptor beta chains below come from one sample, sequenced in a study of T cell responses to AZD1222 COVID-19 vaccine. Repertoires were generated with immunoSEQ multiplex PCR, while TCRdb's copy carries only in-frame clones and drops some. The sample comprises about 110,000 clones, under 95% of which are singletons, and 7.8% rests with the top ten. The sample consisted of peripheral blood, taken on day 0 of AZD1222 vaccination. These receptors all stem from an adult in good health.

A remark on this clone: This sample also contains other DNA sequences that code for the same CDR3. The rearrangement links TRBV5-1 to TRBJ1-4; the D is unclear. CDR3 length: 13 amino acids. Germline CDR1 and CDR2: SGHRS and YFSETQ. V was clipped by 0 bases and J by 5 bases, with 5 bases between them. CDR3 sequence: CASSLGGNEKLFF. Written as DNA, the CDR3 is TGCGCCAGCAGCTTGGGGGGAAATGAAAAACTGTTTTTT.

The chain carries TRBV5-5 and TRBJ2-7, with D possibly matching TRBD2 (7 bases). Trimming took 1 base from V and 4 from J, leaving 12 bases between them. The CDR3 has 14 amino acids. Germline CDR1 and CDR2: SGHKS and YYEKEE (reference sequence). The CDR3 reads CASSLLGGEYEQYF. The CDR3 DNA follows: TGTGCCAGCAGCTTGTTAGGGGGGGAGTACGAGCAGTACTTC. The full variable domain, its missing parts supplied by reference TRBV5-5 and TRBJ2-7, is DAGVTQSPTHLIKTRGQQVTLRCSPISGHKSVSWYQQVLGQGPQFIFQYYEKEERGRGNFPDRFSARQFPNYSSELNVNALLLGDSALYLCASSLLGGEYEQYFGPGTRLTVT.

The chain combines TRBV28 with TRBJ1-6; D not certain. The CDR3 loop spans 15 amino acids. Germline-derived CDR1 and CDR2 are MDHEN and SYDVKM. Trimming took off 9 bases at V and 2 bases at J, with 14 bases between the two ends. CDR3 loop: CASYQVSAYNSPLHF. The CDR3 DNA reads as TGTGCCAGTTATCAGGTTTCAGCCTATAATTCACCCCTCCACTTT.

The J gene is TRBJ1-3, the V gene TRBV6-1; D call uncertain. The CDR3 contains 14 residues. CDR1 is MNHNS and CDR2 is SASEGT in the germline V gene. V dropped 3 bases and J dropped 6 bases, with 12 bases sitting between them. The CDR3 nucleotides read TGTGCCAGCAGTGAGCCAGCCTTGGAAAACACCATATATTTT. Its translation: CASSEPALENTIYF.

CDR3 protein: CASSLRHYEQYF. The CDR3 nucleotides read TGTGCCAGCAGTTTGAGACACTACGAGCAGTACTTC. This rearrangement joins TRBV28 to TRBJ2-7, with unresolved D. The germline V gene has CDR1 MDHEN and CDR2 SYDVKM. The ends were cut back, 3 bases at V and 3 bases at J, with 6 bases in the middle. The length of the CDR3 is 12 residues.

This clone was picked up one time. The chain combines TRBV7-9 with TRBJ1-2; D is unclear. V shed 1 base and J shed 3 bases, with 9 bases lying between them. The CDR3 covers 14 residues. The V gene's germline CDR1 is SEHNR and CDR2 FQNEAQ (reference sequence). The CDR3 sequence is CASSLGLGDYGYTF. CDR3 coding DNA: TGTGCCAGCAGCTTAGGCCTTGGGGACTATGGCTACACCTTC.

This rearrangement joins TRBV7-3 to TRBJ1-1; a weak D match, TRBD1 (5 bases). Trimming shortened V by 5 bases and J by 1 base, and 14 bases separated the two germline ends. The CDR3 contains 15 residues. CDR1 is SGHTA and CDR2 is FQGTGA in the germline V gene. The CDR3 sequence: CASSPFGGQNTEAFF. CDR3 coding DNA: TGTGCCAGCAGCCCGTTTGGCGGACAGAACACTGAAGCTTTCTTT. The whole variable domain, filled in from reference TRBV7-3 and TRBJ1-1, reads GAGVSQTPSNKVTEKGKYVELRCDPISGHTALYWYRQSLGQGPEFLIYFQGTGAADDSGLPNDRFFAVRPEGSVSTLKIQRTERGDSAVYLCASSPFGGQNTEAFFGQGTRLTVV.

This CDR3 reads CAWSLGLPNTEAFF. CDR3 in DNA: TGTGCCTGGAGTTTAGGATTACCGAACACTGAAGCTTTCTTT. This chain links TRBV30 with TRBJ1-1; D uncertain. V lost 2 bases to trimming and J lost 1 base, with 11 bases between them. The CDR3 sequence is 14 residues long. Per the germline V gene, CDR1 is GTSNPN and CDR2 is SVGIG (reference sequence).

The chain links TRBV6-5 to TRBJ1-6; maybe TRBD1 (5 bases). The germline V gene encodes CDR1 MNHEY and CDR2 SVGAGI. This CDR3 spans 13 amino acids. V shed 3 bases and J shed 9 bases, with 9 bases lying between them. CDR3 DNA: TGTGCCAGCAGTTATCGGGGCAGTTCACCCCTCCACTTT. It translates to CASSYRGSSPLHF.

The chain couples TRBV27 to TRBJ1-2, with D possibly being TRBD1 (5 bases). The CDR3 contains 13 residues. Trimming took 5 bases from V and 6 from J, leaving 13 bases between them. Per the germline V gene, CDR1 is MNHEY and CDR2 is SMNVEV (reference sequence). Here the CDR3 DNA reads TGTGCCAGCAGTGGGGGACCCCAGGATGGCTACACCTTC. Translating gives CASSGGPQDGYTF.

CDR3 sequence: CASSYSGGRETQYF. CDR3 sequence (DNA): TGTGCCAGCAGTTACTCAGGGGGCAGAGAGACCCAGTACTTC. The V call is TRBV6-5, the J call TRBJ2-5, with 7 positions matching TRBD1. The V gene end was trimmed by 0 bases and the J gene end by 4 bases; junction bases not matched to a gene: 2. CDR3 length equals 14 residues. From germline, CDR1 is MNHEY and CDR2 SVGAGI.

This clone is a singleton in its sample. CDR3 region: CSARGTTAAFF. DNA for the CDR3: TGCAGCGCAAGAGGGACAACCGCGGCTTTCTTT. The chain is built from TRBV29-1 and TRBJ1-1; D is possibly TRBD1 (6 bases). The CDR3 is made up of 11 amino acids. The V and J ends lost 7 bases and 11 bases respectively, with 17 bases between them. CDR1 and CDR2 from the germline V gene are SQVTM and ANQGSEA. The entire variable domain, with the rest obtained from reference TRBV29-1 and TRBJ1-1, is as follows: SAVISQKPSRDICQRGTSLTIQCQVDSQVTMMFWYRQQPGQSLTLIATANQGSEATYESGFVIDKFPISRPNLTFSTLTVSNMSPEDSSIYLCSARGTTAAFFGQGTRLTVV.

This chain connects TRBV20-1 to TRBJ1-5; weak D call: TRBD1 (5 bases). The V and J ends lost 6 bases and 11 bases respectively, with 14 bases between them. Germline V gene sequence: CDR1 DFQATT, CDR2 SNEGSKA (reference sequence). This CDR3 has 11 residues. The CDR3 is CSAIREGSQHF. The CDR3 DNA reads as TGCAGTGCCATCAGGGAGGGGTCCCAGCATTTT.

This chain joins TRBV11-3 and TRBJ2-1, with D possibly being TRBD1 (7 bases). CDR1 SGHNT and CDR2 YENEEA come from the germline V gene. Trimming stripped 3 bases from V and 10 bases from J, with 13 bases between. The CDR3 is 13 amino acids. The CDR3 DNA sequence: TGTGCCAGCAGCTTTACAGGGGAGGAGGAGCAGTTCTTC. This gives the protein CASSFTGEEEQFF.

Notes on this clone: This likely traces to a read error, being one base from a far larger clone. The chain employs TRBV11-2 and TRBJ2-7; 9 positions agree with TRBD1. The CDR3 has 14 residues. CDR1 and CDR2 from the germline V gene are SGHAT and FQNNGV. J lost 3 bases, V lost 5 bases, and 5 bases had no gene match. The chain's CDR3 is CASSPGTGNYEQYF. The DNA for the CDR3 is TGTGCCAGCAGCCCCGGGACAGGGAACTACGAGCAGTACTTC.

The genes are TRBV19 and TRBJ1-2; D ambiguous. CDR3 length equals 13 residues. V lost 1 base and J 6 bases, leaving 9 bases between the germline ends. Germline V gene data show CDR1 as LNHDA and CDR2 as SQIVND (reference sequence). CDR3 sequence: CASSIASFDGYTF. In nucleotides, the CDR3 is TGTGCCAGTAGTATAGCCAGTTTCGATGGCTACACCTTC.

This clone is a singleton in its sample. The chain recombines TRBV10-1 with TRBJ1-2, with 9 bases fitting TRBD1. This CDR3 contains 14 residues. The germline gives CDR1 WNHNN, CDR2 SYGVQD (reference sequence). V gave up 8 bases and J gave up 7 bases; unmatched junction bases: 11. CDR3 DNA sequence: TGCGCCAGCCTACGGTGGGGACAGGGCGCTGGCTACACCTTC. Its protein product is CASLRWGQGAGYTF.

This chain links TRBV10-2 with TRBJ1-2, with unresolved D. Trimming shortened V by 10 bases and J by 7 bases, and 19 bases separated the two germline ends. This CDR3 has 13 amino acids. CDR1 is WSHSY, CDR2 SAAADI, per germline. The CDR3 protein is CATGNGRQSGYTF. The CDR3 nucleotides are TGCGCCACTGGGAACGGCCGGCAGAGTGGCTACACCTTC.

The rearrangement joins TRBV19 to TRBJ1-1; D uncertain. Germline CDR1 and CDR2: LNHDA and SQIVND (reference sequence). The V gene lost 0 bases and the J gene lost 5 bases, with 7 bases spanning the gap. The CDR3 loop spans 13 amino acids. The CDR3 loop reads CASSIEGLTEAFF. DNA of the CDR3: TGTGCCAGTAGTATAGAGGGATTGACTGAAGCTTTCTTT.

The chain employs TRBV11-3 and TRBJ2-2; maybe TRBD1 (5 bases). Trimming took off 7 bases at V and 2 bases at J, with 14 bases between the two ends. The CDR3 is made up of 15 amino acids. The germline V gene encodes CDR1 SGHNT and CDR2 YENEEA. The CDR3 sequence is CASTPKGPNTGELFF. The DNA for the CDR3 is TGTGCCAGCACCCCGAAGGGGCCAAACACCGGGGAGCTGTTTTTT.

Points on this clone: This same CDR3 is encoded by further DNA sequences in the sample. V usage is TRBV24-1 and J usage is TRBJ2-7; D is ambiguous. The V and J ends lost 4 bases and 0 bases respectively, with 6 bases between them. The CDR3 is 13 residues long. Per the germline V gene, CDR1 is KGHDR and CDR2 is SFDVKD. This chain's CDR3 is CATSDRHSYEQYF. For the CDR3, the DNA is TGTGCCACCAGTGACCGACACTCCTACGAGCAGTACTTC.

The chain is built from TRBV5-4 and TRBJ2-3, with D perhaps given as TRBD1 or TRBD2 (7 bases each). The CDR3 has 16 residues. V lost 4 bases, J lost 6 bases, and 21 bases lay in between. Germline-derived CDR1 and CDR2 are SGHNT and YYREEE (reference sequence). As DNA, the CDR3 is TGTGCCAGCAGCCTGGACTCAGGGGGGGCCTGGGATACGCAGTATTTT. This sequence encodes CASSLDSGGAWDTQYF.

The chain has TRBV27 and TRBJ1-2; 8 bases are a match to TRBD1. CDR3 length: 13 amino acids. Trimming took 6 bases from V and 3 from J; bases not matched to a gene: 3. Germline V lookup: CDR1 MNHEY, CDR2 SMNVEV (reference sequence). This CDR3 is CASSGQGHYGYTF. For the CDR3, the DNA is TGTGCCAGCAGCGGACAGGGCCACTATGGCTACACCTTC.

This chain connects TRBV5-1 to TRBJ2-3; 12 bases are a match to TRBD2. After removal of 4 bases from V and 0 bases from J, the junction contained 12 bases not matched to a gene. Germline CDR1 SGHRS, CDR2 YFSETQ. This CDR3 spans 19 amino acids. In DNA, the CDR3 is TGCGCCAGCAGCCCGGGGACTAGCGGGTACCGGTCTAGCACAGATACGCAGTATTTT. It codes for CASSPGTSGYRSSTDTQYF.

J is TRBJ2-7 and V is TRBV7-2, with D hard to call. Germline values: CDR1 SGHTA, CDR2 FQGNSA. The CDR3 sequence is 14 residues long. Trimming removed 1 base from V and 2 bases from J, with 9 bases in between. The CDR3, as DNA: TGTGCCAGCAGCTTAGTGTACATTCCCTACGAGCAGTACTTC. This sequence encodes CASSLVYIPYEQYF.

The CDR3 loop is CASSEALLWQTSGNTIYF. CDR3 DNA: TGTGCCAGCAGTGAAGCGCTTCTTTGGCAGACCTCTGGAAACACCATATATTTT. V usage is TRBV6-1 and J usage is TRBJ1-3; D unresolved. V lost 0 bases and J lost 0, with 15 bases in between. Germline V gives CDR1 MNHNS, CDR2 SASEGT. The CDR3 totals 18 residues.